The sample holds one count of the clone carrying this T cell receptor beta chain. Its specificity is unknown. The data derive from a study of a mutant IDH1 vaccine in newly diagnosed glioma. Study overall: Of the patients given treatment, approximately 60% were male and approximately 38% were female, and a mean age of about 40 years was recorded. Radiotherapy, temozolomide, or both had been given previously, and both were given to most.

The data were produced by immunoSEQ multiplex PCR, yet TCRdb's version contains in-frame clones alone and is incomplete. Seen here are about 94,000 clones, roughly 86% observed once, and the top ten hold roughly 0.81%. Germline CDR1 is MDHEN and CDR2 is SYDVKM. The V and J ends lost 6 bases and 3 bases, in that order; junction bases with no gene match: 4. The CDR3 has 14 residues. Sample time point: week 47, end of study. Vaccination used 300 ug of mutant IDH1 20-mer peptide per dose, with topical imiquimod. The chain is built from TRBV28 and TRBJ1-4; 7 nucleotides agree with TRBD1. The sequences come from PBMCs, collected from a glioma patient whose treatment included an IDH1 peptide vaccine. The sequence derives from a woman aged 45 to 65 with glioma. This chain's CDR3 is CASRGGTANEKLFF. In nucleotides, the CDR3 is TGTGCCAGCAGAGGGGGCACGGCTAATGAAAAACTGTTTTTT.